This T cell receptor beta chain was found in a study of identical twins. Study results and caveats: There were fewer insertions in abundant cord blood beta clonotypes, but memory repertoires showed no such pattern.

Unique molecular identifiers were present on cDNA, and template switching added a universal primer site. Each CDR3 protein gets one entry after TCRdb re-called the 5' RACE reads with MiXCR. The sample lists hundreds of thousands of distinct CDR3 sequences; over 8.5% were seen once. Healthy Caucasians made up all donors. This clonotype was seen many times. Antigen unknown. The data also belong to a second study, concerning yellow fever vaccine responses in identical twins.

The TCR was taken from a woman aged 18-30 years in good health. The sequenced material came from PBMCs.

The CDR3 coding sequence is TGTGCCAGCAGCAGGGGGCGGAACTATGGCTACACCTTC. This encodes CASSRGRNYGYTF. The chain uses TRBV25-1 and TRBJ1-2, with 8 bases lining up with TRBD1. This CDR3 spans 13 amino acids. The germline gives CDR1 MGHDK, CDR2 SYGVNS. The V segment lost 6 bases and the J segment 2 bases; nucleotides outside the gene matches: 2.